This T cell receptor beta chain was recovered during a study of ipilimumab plus nivolumab after autologous stem cell transplantation. Study-level background: Both relapsed and primary refractory DLBCL were included.

Only in-frame clones appear in the TCRdb table, and some are missing; sequencing was by immunoSEQ multiplex PCR. The table shows around 12,000 clones, with about three quarters occurring only once. Checkpoint therapy with ipilimumab 1 mg/kg began 14 to 28 days after transplant. Per germline, CDR1 SGDLS and CDR2 YYNGEE. CDR3 length equals 15 residues. V lost 4 bases and J 2 bases, leaving 13 bases between the germline ends. This clone was counted only a few times. The sequencing used PBMCs, collected in a trial of ipilimumab plus nivolumab as post-transplant consolidation. The chain has TRBV9 and TRBJ1-3; no firm D call. This TCR derives from a male donor with diffuse large B-cell lymphoma. The CDR3 loop reads CASSPQPATGNTIYF. In DNA, the CDR3 is TGTGCCAGCAGCCCCCAGCCAGCCACTGGAAACACCATATATTTT.